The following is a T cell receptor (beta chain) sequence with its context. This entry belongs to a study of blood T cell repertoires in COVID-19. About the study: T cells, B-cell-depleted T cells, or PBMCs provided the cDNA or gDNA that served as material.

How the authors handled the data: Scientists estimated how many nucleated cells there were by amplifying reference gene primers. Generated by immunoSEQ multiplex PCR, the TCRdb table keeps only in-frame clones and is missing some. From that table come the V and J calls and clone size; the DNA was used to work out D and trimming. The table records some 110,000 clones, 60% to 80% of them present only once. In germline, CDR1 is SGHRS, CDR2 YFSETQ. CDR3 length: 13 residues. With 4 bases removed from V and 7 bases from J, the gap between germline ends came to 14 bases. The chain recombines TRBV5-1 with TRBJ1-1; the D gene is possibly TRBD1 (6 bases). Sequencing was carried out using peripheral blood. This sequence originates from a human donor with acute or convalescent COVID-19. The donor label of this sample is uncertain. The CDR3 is CASSQSTGLEAFF. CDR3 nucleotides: TGCGCCAGCAGCCAATCGACAGGCCTTGAAGCTTTCTTT.